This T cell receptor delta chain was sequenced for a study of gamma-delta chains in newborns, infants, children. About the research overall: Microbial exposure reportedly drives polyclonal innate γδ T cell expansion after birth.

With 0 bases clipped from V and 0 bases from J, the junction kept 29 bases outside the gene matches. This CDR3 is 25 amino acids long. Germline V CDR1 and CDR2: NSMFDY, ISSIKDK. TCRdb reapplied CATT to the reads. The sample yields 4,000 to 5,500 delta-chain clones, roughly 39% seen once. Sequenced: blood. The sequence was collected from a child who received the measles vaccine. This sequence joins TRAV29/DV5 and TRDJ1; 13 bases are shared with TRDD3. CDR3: CAASVPLLPTFPVYWGIRDTDKLIF. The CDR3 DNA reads TGTGCAGCAAGCGTTCCACTCCTTCCTACGTTCCCCGTGTACTGGGGGATACGAGACACCGATAAACTCATCTTT.